A single sample gave rise to the 24 T cell receptor beta chains below, sequenced in a study of regulatory T cells in long-lasting Graves disease. The sample's time point: newly diagnosed GD, antithyroid drugs for less than 3 months. Making the TCR library involved RNA that had been extracted from PBMCs. Building the TCR beta libraries relied on iRepertoire HTBI primers, and CDR3 regions underwent Arm-PCR. TCRdb fed the multiplex PCR reads into MiXCR, producing one record per CDR3 protein. The sample has about 430,000 distinct CDR3 sequences; around 16% are singletons. This sample also belongs to another study, concerning T cells in Graves' hyperthyroidism and ophthalmopathy.

This sample comprised peripheral blood mononuclear cells (PBMCs), obtained at new diagnosis, from a patient treated with antithyroid drugs. These receptors were collected from a woman between 35 and 50 years old with Graves disease.

The chain links TRBV19 to TRBJ2-7, with 7 nucleotides matching TRBD1. Germline CDR1 and CDR2: LNHDA and SQIVND (reference sequence). This CDR3 is 16 amino acids long. V shed 9 bases, J shed 0 bases, and the junction held 14 bases outside the gene matches. The CDR3 loop is CASHGTRDSSSYEQYF. The CDR3 DNA sequence: TGTGCCAGCCACGGCACCCGGGACAGCAGCTCCTACGAGCAGTACTTC.

CDR3: CASSYVGNEKLFF. DNA for the CDR3: TGTGCCAGCAGTTACGTGGGCAATGAAAAACTGTTTTTT. This sequence joins TRBV6-5 and TRBJ1-4; D unresolved. The ends were cut back, 2 bases at V and 5 bases at J, with 6 bases in the middle. The length of the CDR3 is 13 residues. Germline V lookup: CDR1 MNHEY, CDR2 SVGAGI.

This clonotype was seen only once. The chain is built from TRBV11-2 and TRBJ2-7; 9 bases map to TRBD1. Germline CDR1 and CDR2: SGHAT and FQNNGV. The J segment lost 2 bases and the V segment lost 2 bases, leaving 7 bases of the junction unmatched. The CDR3 extends over 16 amino acids. This CDR3 is CASSLRAGQGPYEQYF. The CDR3, as DNA: TGTGCCAGCAGCTTAAGGGCGGGACAGGGCCCCTACGAGCAGTACTTC.

In its sample, this clonotype was seen many times. The chain links TRBV2 to TRBJ2-2; 13 positions agree with TRBD2. The CDR3 totals 16 residues. The V gene end was trimmed by 6 bases and the J gene end by 7 bases; junction bases not matched to a gene: 8. CDR1 SNHLY and CDR2 FYNNEI come from the germline V gene. The DNA of the CDR3 is TGTGCCAGCAGCGTGGGACTAGCGGGATCGATCGGGGAGCTGTTTTTT. Translation gives CASSVGLAGSIGELFF.

This clonotype was seen ten or more times. The chain joins TRBV12-3 or TRBV12-4 to TRBJ2-7, with D perhaps TRBD2 (6 bases). V lost 4 bases to trimming and J lost 0 bases, with 13 bases between them. The CDR3 sequence is 15 residues long. CDR3 nucleotide sequence: TGTGCCAGCAGTTCGGGAGTAGATAGCTCCTACGAGCAGTACTTC. Translated: CASSSGVDSSYEQYF.

This clonotype was seen many times. The V and J genes are TRBV12-3 or TRBV12-4 and TRBJ2-3; D remains unclear. This CDR3 is built from 13 residues. V lost 3 bases and J 2 bases, leaving 6 bases between the germline ends. The CDR3, as DNA: TGTGCCAGCAGTTTCGGTATCACAGATACGCAGTATTTT. Its translation: CASSFGITDTQYF.

The chain is built from TRBV2 and TRBJ2-7; D may be TRBD1 (5 bases). Germline V CDR1 and CDR2: SNHLY, FYNNEI. CDR3 length equals 13 residues. The V gene lost 6 bases and the J gene lost 3 bases, with 12 bases spanning the gap. The CDR3 region is CASSDQGFYEQYF. CDR3 nucleotide sequence: TGTGCCAGCAGCGACCAGGGCTTCTACGAGCAGTACTTC.

The CDR3 loop is CASSSQGTQETQYF. The CDR3 region has the DNA TGCGCCAGCAGCTCACAGGGTACCCAAGAGACCCAGTACTTC. The chain links TRBV5-1 to TRBJ2-5, with D maybe TRBD1 (6 bases). V was trimmed by 3 bases and J by 1 base, leaving 10 bases between them. Germline V gives CDR1 SGHRS, CDR2 YFSETQ. CDR3 length equals 14 residues.

This clonotype was detected many times. V is TRBV15 and J is TRBJ1-1; TRBD1 might be the D (6 bases). CDR1 and CDR2 (germline): LNHNV, YYDKDF (reference sequence). This CDR3 comprises 15 residues. Trimming took 0 bases from V and 4 from J, leaving 12 bases between them. This CDR3 reads CATSRDPGAGTEAFF. In nucleotides, the CDR3 is TGTGCCACCAGCAGAGATCCAGGGGCGGGCACTGAAGCTTTCTTT.

The sample holds many counts of this clonotype. V gene TRBV6-1 combines with J gene TRBJ1-2, with TRBD1 as a possible D gene (5 bases). V was cut by 8 bases and J by 5 bases, with 15 bases left in between. CDR3 length: 13 amino acids. Per germline, CDR1 MNHNS and CDR2 SASEGT. The CDR3 DNA reads TGTGCCAGCTGGAAAGGGGCCCATTATGGCTACACCTTC. This gives the protein CASWKGAHYGYTF.

This clonotype showed up many times. The genes are TRBV28 and TRBJ2-3; 15 nucleotides align to TRBD2. CDR1 MDHEN and CDR2 SYDVKM come from the germline V gene. The CDR3 has 19 amino acids. The trim removed 2 bases at V and 2 bases at J, leaving 8 bases unmatched. The CDR3 DNA sequence: TGTGCCAGCAGTTTAGCTCTGGGACTAGCGGGAGGACTCACAGATACGCAGTATTTT. Protein: CASSLALGLAGGLTDTQYF.

The rearrangement uses TRBV6-5 and TRBJ1-6; a possible D gene is TRBD1 (5 bases). The V gene lost 2 bases and the J gene lost 5 bases, with 13 bases spanning the gap. Germline CDR1 MNHEY, CDR2 SVGAGI. This CDR3 spans 16 amino acids. Here the CDR3 reads CASSYTGEGHNSPLHF. The DNA of the CDR3 is TGTGCCAGCAGTTACACCGGGGAGGGGCATAATTCACCCCTCCACTTT.

This clonotype was observed at least ten times. CDR3 sequence reads: CASRGPGTGELFF. In DNA, the CDR3 is TGTGCCAGCAGAGGTCCAGGGACCGGGGAGCTGTTTTTT. The V gene is TRBV2, the J gene TRBJ2-2, with D tentatively TRBD1 (5 bases). The V and J ends lost 6 bases and 5 bases respectively, with 10 bases between them. The CDR3 has 13 residues. CDR1 SNHLY and CDR2 FYNNEI come from the germline V gene.

This clonotype has at least ten counts. The gene calls are TRBV2 and TRBJ1-4, with 8 bases lining up with TRBD1. After removal of 0 bases from V and 1 base from J, the junction contained 10 bases not matched to a gene. The CDR3 contains 19 residues. Germline CDR1 SNHLY, CDR2 FYNNEI. CDR3 sequence (DNA): TGTGCCAGCAGTGAAGCGCGGGGACAGGTTGGTCGAACTAATGAAAAACTGTTTTTT. Translation gives CASSEARGQVGRTNEKLFF.

Turning to this clonotype: A much larger clone is a single base away; this may be a read error. The J gene is TRBJ2-7, the V gene TRBV12-3 or TRBV12-4; D is unresolved. The CDR3 is 12 amino acids. V gave up 6 bases and J gave up 7 bases, with 13 bases separating them. The CDR3 DNA reads as TGTGCCAGCAGCTCAAGGGTGGGGGAGCAGTACTTC. Amino acid sequence: CASSSRVGEQYF.

This clonotype appeared many times. This chain uses TRBV6-2 or TRBV6-3 with TRBJ2-1, with D possibly being TRBD1 or TRBD2 (6 bases each). This CDR3 comprises 14 residues. Looked up from germline, CDR1 is MNHEY and CDR2 is SVGEGT. Between the trimmed V and J ends, which lost 4 bases and 11 bases, there was a span of 18 bases. CDR3 sequence: CASSFGSEGGKQFF. The CDR3 bases are TGTGCCAGCAGTTTCGGGTCGGAAGGGGGGAAGCAGTTCTTC.

The V and J genes are TRBV10-3 and TRBJ2-3; tentatively, D is TRBD1 (5 bases). Per the germline V gene, CDR1 is ENHRY and CDR2 is SYGVKD. V shed 10 bases and J shed 0 bases, with 8 bases lying between them. The CDR3 is made up of 12 amino acids. Written as DNA, the CDR3 is TGTGCCACAAGACAGAGCACAGATACGCAGTATTTT. This translates into CATRQSTDTQYF.

Turning to this clonotype: This may arise from a read error, as a much more abundant clone is one base away. The V call is TRBV29-1, the J call TRBJ2-7; TRBD1 matches at 8 bases. The CDR3 is 16 amino acids. Trimming removed 0 bases from V and 1 base from J; junction bases left unmatched: 8. Germline V gene lookup returns CDR1 SQVTM and CDR2 ANQGSEA. CDR3: CSVEDLRDRRSYEQYF. CDR3 bases: TGCAGCGTTGAAGATCTTCGGGACAGGAGGTCCTACGAGCAGTACTTC.

This clonotype was recorded a few times. The chain couples TRBV10-3 to TRBJ2-1; 13 nucleotides align to TRBD2. Germline lookup yields CDR1 ENHRY and CDR2 SYGVKD. The V segment lost 2 bases and the J segment 8 bases; nucleotides outside the gene matches: 9. The CDR3 consists of 17 residues. CDR3 loop: CAISEAPGTSGKDEQFF. The CDR3 bases are TGTGCCATCAGTGAGGCTCCCGGGACTAGCGGGAAAGATGAGCAGTTCTTC.

This clonotype was detected ten times or more. The chain is built from TRBV10-3 and TRBJ2-7; 7 positions agree with TRBD1. The germline gives CDR1 ENHRY, CDR2 SYGVKD. CDR3 length: 12 amino acids. The trim removed 6 bases at V and 6 bases at J, leaving 5 bases unmatched. The DNA of the CDR3 is TGTGCCATCAGCGCGACAGGGATCGAGCAGTACTTC. It translates to CAISATGIEQYF.

This clonotype has ten or more counts. At one end, the junction sequence differs from germline, possibly due to a read error. The V gene is TRBV5-1, the J gene TRBJ2-3; 7 bases align to TRBD2. In germline, CDR1 is SGHRS, CDR2 YFSETQ. This CDR3 contains 16 residues. The CDR3 region has the DNA TGTGCCAGCAGCTTGCCCCTCAGGGAGGGCCGGTATACGCAGTATTTT. It is translated as CASSLPLREGRYTQYF.

This clonotype was observed a single time. This could be a read error, since a much larger clone is one nucleotide away. This sequence joins TRBV18 and TRBJ2-1; possibly TRBD2 for D (5 bases). Germline CDR1 reads KGHSH; CDR2 reads LQKENI. Trimming took 2 bases from V and 9 from J, leaving 11 bases between them. This CDR3 has 13 amino acids. The CDR3 nucleotides are TGTGCCAGCTCACCATCGGGCGGAGGTGAGCAGTTCTTC. Translating gives CASSPSGGGEQFF.

This clonotype was recorded many times. V is TRBV9 and J is TRBJ2-1, with D perhaps matching TRBD2 (5 bases). The CDR3 covers 15 residues. Germline V lookup: CDR1 SGDLS, CDR2 YYNGEE. V lost 3 bases, J lost 7 bases, and 17 bases lay in between. CDR3 nucleotide sequence: TGTGCCAGCAGCGAGCGGACCGCCGGGCTTAATGAGCAGTTCTTC. This translates into CASSERTAGLNEQFF.

This clonotype showed up many times. V usage is TRBV11-3 and J usage is TRBJ2-2; 7 bases agree with TRBD1. J gave up 3 bases and V 8 bases, and 9 bases lay outside the gene matches. There are 15 residues in the CDR3. Germline-derived CDR1 and CDR2 are SGHNT and YENEEA. The CDR3, as DNA: TGTGCCAGCGGCCCGACAGGGAATGACACCGGGGAGCTGTTTTTT. This gives the protein CASGPTGNDTGELFF. Variable domain in full (rest from reference TRBV11-3 and TRBJ2-2): EAGVVQSPRYKIIEKKQPVAFWCNPISGHNTLYWYLQNLGQGPELLIRYENEEAVDDSQLPKDRFSAERLKGVDSTLKIQPAELGDSAVYLCASGPTGNDTGELFFGEGSRLTVL.